This T cell receptor (beta chain) was profiled in a study of blood T cell repertoires in COVID-19. Note on this clone: The germline gene is not matched at one end of the junction; a read error may be the cause.

Libraries were prepared by immunoSEQ multiplex PCR; TCRdb keeps only in-frame clonotypes and omits some of them. The sample has some 240,000 clones, roughly 80% seen once; the top ten hold around 3.6%. Participant-reported clinical history was the basis for cohort assignment. Either two negative PCRs, clearance, or symptom resolution qualified Cohort 3 donors as recovered. The specimen was PBMCs or T cells enriched from blood (not recorded which). This TCR was recovered from a man aged 45-60 years who had recovered from COVID-19.

The CDR3 nucleotides are TGTGCCAGCAGCGAGGGACAGGGCCTCCCCCTTTGCTTC. Translated: CASSEGQGLPLCF. This chain uses TRBV9 with TRBJ2-7, with 9 bases that match TRBD1. Germline V gene data show CDR1 as SGDLS and CDR2 as YYNGEE. The CDR3 is 13 residues long.